Below are 15 T cell receptor beta chains sequenced from a single sample in a study of T cell responses to AZD1222 COVID-19 vaccine. The protocol was immunoSEQ multiplex PCR, while the TCRdb copy is restricted to in-frame clones and leaves out a portion. The table includes some 120,000 clones, almost 95% detected once. The sequencing used peripheral blood, collected 28 days after the second AZD1222 dose. These receptors all stem from an adult who received the AZD1222 COVID-19 vaccine.

This chain links TRBV30 with TRBJ1-5, with D tentatively TRBD1 (5 bases). This CDR3 is 14 amino acids long. Germline values: CDR1 GTSNPN, CDR2 SVGIG (reference sequence). V was clipped by 0 bases and J by 7 bases, with 13 bases between them. The CDR3 DNA sequence: TGTGCCTGGAGTGTACCGGGGGGGAACCAGCCCCAGCATTTT. This translates into CAWSVPGGNQPQHF.

The V call is TRBV4-2, the J call TRBJ2-1; a weak D match, TRBD2 (5 bases). This CDR3 has 15 amino acids. With 1 base removed from V and 8 bases from J, the gap between germline ends came to 15 bases. Germline V gene data show CDR1 as LGHNA and CDR2 as YNFKEQ. CDR3 amino acids: CASSQGNVLGDEQFF. The CDR3, as DNA: TGTGCCAGCAGCCAAGGCAATGTCCTCGGGGATGAGCAGTTCTTC.

The chain links TRBV18 to TRBJ1-1, with 12 positions matching TRBD1. Trimming at V came to 3 bases and at J to 7 bases, leaving 18 bases not matched to a gene. The germline CDR1 and CDR2 sequences are KGHSH and LQKENI. The CDR3 runs to 19 residues. In DNA, the CDR3 is TGTGCCAGCTCACCCGAGCGACCCGGGACAGGGGGCGGATGGGTTGAAGCTTTCTTT. Protein product: CASSPERPGTGGGWVEAFF. Full variable domain (rest looked up from reference TRBV18 and TRBJ1-1): NAGVMQNPRHLVRRRGQEARLRCSPMKGHSHVYWYRQLPEEGLKFMVYLQKENIIDESGMPKERFSAEFPKEGPSILRIQQVVRGDSAAYFCASSPERPGTGGGWVEAFFGQGTRLTVV.

The rearrangement links TRBV28 to TRBJ1-2; 7 bases agree with TRBD1. The V gene's germline CDR1 is MDHEN and CDR2 SYDVKM. This CDR3 is built from 14 residues. J was trimmed by 2 bases and V by 5 bases; bases with no gene match: 5. The CDR3 here is CASSTGVGNYGYTF. In nucleotides, the CDR3 is TGTGCCAGCAGTACAGGGGTGGGAAACTATGGCTACACCTTC.

The V and J genes are TRBV28 and TRBJ2-3, with TRBD1 as a possible D gene (5 bases). Trimming cost V 6 bases and J 5 bases, with 9 bases left between them. Germline V gene data show CDR1 as MDHEN and CDR2 as SYDVKM. The CDR3 sequence is 12 residues long. The CDR3 spells CASRPTEDTQYF. The CDR3 region has the DNA TGTGCCAGCAGACCGACAGAAGATACGCAGTATTTT.

This chain uses TRBV7-4 with TRBJ1-6; D remains unclear. The V end lost 5 bases, the J end lost 2 bases, and 16 bases lay between the germline ends. The germline V gene encodes CDR1 SGHVT and CDR2 SQSDAQ. This CDR3 contains 17 residues. CDR3 residues: CASSRRVGCPYNSPLHF. CDR3 DNA: TGTGCCAGCAGCCGTCGTGTTGGGTGCCCCTATAATTCACCCCTCCACTTT.

Only one count was recorded for this clone. The chain has TRBV9 and TRBJ1-1, with D unresolved. The CDR3 loop spans 14 amino acids. Trimming took off 3 bases at V and 2 bases at J, with 11 bases between the two ends. Germline V lookup: CDR1 SGDLS, CDR2 YYNGEE. The CDR3 loop is CASSGWEGNTEAFF. The DNA of the CDR3 is TGTGCCAGCAGCGGGTGGGAGGGAAACACTGAAGCTTTCTTT.

The rearrangement links TRBV9 to TRBJ2-7; perhaps D is TRBD1 or TRBD2 (5 bases each). The V gene lost 0 bases and the J gene lost 3 bases, with 16 bases spanning the gap. The CDR3 is made up of 16 amino acids. Germline CDR1 reads SGDLS; CDR2 reads YYNGEE. This CDR3 is CASSVGTGRFVYEQYF. The CDR3 DNA follows: TGTGCCAGCAGCGTAGGAACGGGGCGGTTCGTCTACGAGCAGTACTTC. The full variable domain, completed using reference TRBV9 and TRBJ2-7, is DSGVTQTPKHLITATGQRVTLRCSPRSGDLSVYWYQQSLDQGLQFLIQYYNGEERAKGNILERFSAQQFPDLHSELNLSSLELGDSALYFCASSVGTGRFVYEQYFGPGTRLTVT.

The chain joins TRBV30 to TRBJ2-7, with 7 bases aligning to TRBD1. J was trimmed by 7 bases and V by 4 bases; bases with no gene match: 7. Per germline, CDR1 GTSNPN and CDR2 SVGIG (reference sequence). There are 12 residues in the CDR3. The CDR3 DNA follows: TGTGCCTGGACCCCAGGGGGATGGGAGCAGTACTTC. Translating gives CAWTPGGWEQYF.

The chain is built from TRBV19 and TRBJ1-1, with a tentative D call TRBD1 (5 bases). Germline lookup yields CDR1 LNHDA and CDR2 SQIVND (reference sequence). This CDR3 is 15 amino acids long. Deletions cut 3 bases from V and 8 bases from J, with 19 bases between. The CDR3 DNA sequence: TGTGCCAGTAGTATGAGACAGCGGGTACAAACCGAAGCTTTCTTT. Protein: CASSMRQRVQTEAFF.

The chain joins TRBV7-8 to TRBJ1-6; weak D call: TRBD1 (6 bases). Germline V lookup: CDR1 SGHVS, CDR2 FQNEAQ. V lost 1 base to trimming and J lost 7 bases, with 14 bases between them. This CDR3 has 16 residues. The CDR3 spells CASSLGTTGENSPLHF. The CDR3 region has the DNA TGTGCCAGCAGCTTAGGGACGACAGGAGAGAATTCACCCCTCCACTTT.

The rearrangement joins TRBV7-3 to TRBJ2-7, with D perhaps matching TRBD1 (6 bases). The CDR3 runs 13 residues. Germline CDR1 SGHTA, CDR2 FQGTGA. V was shortened by 2 bases and J by 2 bases, with 7 bases between the two germline ends. In DNA form, the CDR3 reads TGTGCCAGCAGCTTAGAGGGGGCCTACGAGCAGTACTTC. Its protein product is CASSLEGAYEQYF.

The chain carries TRBV25-1 and TRBJ1-3; D gene unclear. The ends were cut back, 6 bases at V and 4 bases at J, with 16 bases in the middle. The CDR3 runs 15 residues. The germline gives CDR1 MGHDK, CDR2 SYGVNS. For the CDR3, the DNA is TGTGCCAGCAGCCTCGACGGGTCGGGAGGAAACACCATATATTTT. This codes for CASSLDGSGGNTIYF.

This chain joins TRBV9 and TRBJ2-1; TRBD2 agrees at 9 bases. V lost 0 bases to trimming and J lost 6 bases; unmatched junction nucleotides: 4. Germline V gene lookup returns CDR1 SGDLS and CDR2 YYNGEE. The CDR3 spans 15 residues. The CDR3: CASSVGPSGINEQFF. CDR3 nucleotide sequence: TGTGCCAGCAGCGTAGGACCTAGCGGGATCAATGAGCAGTTCTTC.

The chain uses TRBV19 and TRBJ2-2, with 9 bases fitting TRBD1. The V segment lost 5 bases and the J segment 5 bases; nucleotides outside the gene matches: 6. This CDR3 is built from 15 residues. Germline V CDR1 and CDR2: LNHDA, SQIVND (reference sequence). CDR3: CASSLRQGETGELFF. The CDR3 bases are TGTGCCAGTAGTCTACGACAGGGGGAAACCGGGGAGCTGTTTTTT.